Listed below are T cell receptor beta chains from one sample, sequenced in a study of PD-L1 blockade in urothelial cancer. Profiled with immunoSEQ multiplex PCR; TCRdb holds only in-frame clones, not every one. The sample holds tens of thousands of clones, approximately 82% seen once. This sample comprised PBMCs, obtained around atezolizumab (anti-PD-L1) treatment. These receptors were taken from an older man with urothelial cancer. Both conserved end residues are part of each CDR3. Each record gives: V gene, clone size, J gene, D gene, CDR3 DNA, CDR3 protein. D genes are given only for firm matches. Not all rows give a size; the values are once, few, many and, for expanded clones, a class.

V gene: TRBV25-1
clone size: few
J gene: TRBJ2-1
D gene: TRBD2
CDR3 DNA: TGTGCCAGCAGTGGAGTGGGACTAGCAGGAAAGCAGTTCTTC
CDR3 protein: CASSGVGLAGKQFF

V gene: TRBV6-1
clone size: .
J gene: TRBJ1-5
D gene: .
CDR3 DNA: TGTGCCAGCAGTGGCCCACAGCAAGCCCATCAGCCCCAGCATTTT
CDR3 protein: CASSGPQQAHQPQHF

V gene: TRBV28
clone size: .
J gene: TRBJ2-1
D gene: TRBD2
CDR3 DNA: TGTGCCAGCAGAGCAGGTGGGTGGACTAGCGGGACCAATGAGCAGTTCTTC
CDR3 protein: CASRAGGWTSGTNEQFF

V gene: TRBV5-4
clone size: .
J gene: TRBJ2-1
D gene: .
CDR3 DNA: TGTGCCAGCAGCTCAGCCACAGTAAATGAGCAGTTCTTC
CDR3 protein: CASSSATVNEQFF

V gene: TRBV28
clone size: .
J gene: TRBJ2-3
D gene: .
CDR3 DNA: TGTGCCAGCAGAACCTTCTTTACGGGTTCCGATACGCAGTATTTT
CDR3 protein: CASRTFFTGSDTQYF

V gene: TRBV5-1
clone size: .
J gene: TRBJ1-2
D gene: .
CDR3 DNA: TGCGCCAGCAAAGAGGGTTTATCTAACTATGGCTACACCTTC
CDR3 protein: CASKEGLSNYGYTF

V gene: TRBV5-1
clone size: .
J gene: TRBJ2-3
D gene: .
CDR3 DNA: TGCGCCAGCAGCTGGGGGGAGCGCCTCGGGGGAGATACGCAGTATTTT
CDR3 protein: CASSWGERLGGDTQYF

V gene: TRBV6-5
clone size: .
J gene: TRBJ2-2
D gene: TRBD1
CDR3 DNA: TGTGCCAGCACCGTTGAACAGGGGTTGGACGGGGAGCTGTTTTTT
CDR3 protein: CASTVEQGLDGELFF

V gene: TRBV6-1
clone size: .
J gene: TRBJ2-7
D gene: .
CDR3 DNA: TGTGCCAGCAGTGAATTTTCGGACGGACACTACGAGCAGTACTTC
CDR3 protein: CASSEFSDGHYEQYF

V gene: TRBV27
clone size: few
J gene: TRBJ2-7
D gene: TRBD2
CDR3 DNA: TGTGCCAGCAGTTGGGCTAGCGGATCCTACGAGCAGTACTTC
CDR3 protein: CASSWASGSYEQYF

V gene: TRBV12-5
clone size: .
J gene: TRBJ2-1
D gene: .
CDR3 DNA: TGTGCTAGTGCCCAAACCCCCCGCCTAGACTCCTACAATGAGCAGTTCTTC
CDR3 protein: CASAQTPRLDSYNEQFF

V gene: TRBV5-6
clone size: once
J gene: TRBJ2-5
D gene: TRBD1
CDR3 DNA: TGTGCCAGCAGTTTGGGGATTCGGACAGGGAGGTTAGGCCAAGAGACCCAGTACTTC
CDR3 protein: CASSLGIRTGRLGQETQYF

V gene: TRBV19
clone size: .
J gene: TRBJ2-3
D gene: .
CDR3 DNA: TGTGCCAGTATACCCCGGGACACAGATACGCAGTATTTT
CDR3 protein: CASIPRDTDTQYF

V gene: TRBV28
clone size: .
J gene: TRBJ1-3
D gene: .
CDR3 DNA: TGTGCCAGCAGTTTGCACAGTCCGAGCTCTGGAAACACCATATATTTT
CDR3 protein: CASSLHSPSSGNTIYF

V gene: TRBV5-1
clone size: .
J gene: TRBJ2-5
D gene: .
CDR3 DNA: TGCGCCAGCAGCTTGGAGGGGAACCAAGAGACCCAGTACTTC
CDR3 protein: CASSLEGNQETQYF

V gene: TRBV20-1
clone size: .
J gene: TRBJ2-7
D gene: .
CDR3 DNA: TGCAGTGCTACCCAGGGCTACGAGCAGTACTTC
CDR3 protein: CSATQGYEQYF

V gene: TRBV11-2
clone size: .
J gene: TRBJ2-5
D gene: TRBD1
CDR3 DNA: TGTGCCAGCAGTTCTCTTGGACAGGGGGACTCAGAGACCCAGTACTTC
CDR3 protein: CASSSLGQGDSETQYF

V gene: TRBV6-5
clone size: .
J gene: TRBJ1-3
D gene: TRBD1
CDR3 DNA: TGTGCCAGCTCGACAGGGAGAAGGAACACCATATATTTT
CDR3 protein: CASSTGRRNTIYF

V gene: TRBV4-1
clone size: .
J gene: TRBJ1-3
D gene: .
CDR3 DNA: TGCGCCAGCAGCCAAGAATCGATGGCCGCTTCAAACACCATATATTTT
CDR3 protein: CASSQESMAASNTIYF

V gene: TRBV5-6
clone size: .
J gene: TRBJ2-1
D gene: .
CDR3 DNA: TGTGCCAGCAGCTCCCGCTACGACAATGAGCAGTTCTTC
CDR3 protein: CASSSRYDNEQFF

V gene: TRBV5-8
clone size: .
J gene: TRBJ2-7
D gene: .
CDR3 DNA: TGTGCCAGCAGCTTGGCTAGCAGTTACGAGCAGTACTTC
CDR3 protein: CASSLASSYEQYF

V gene: TRBV7-9
clone size: .
J gene: TRBJ2-5
D gene: TRBD1
CDR3 DNA: TGTGCCAGCAGCCTCCAGGGGGCGGGGGAGACCCAGTACTTC
CDR3 protein: CASSLQGAGETQYF

V gene: TRBV27
clone size: .
J gene: TRBJ1-1
D gene: TRBD1
CDR3 DNA: TGTGCCAGCAGTTTAGAGGGGGCGACTGAAGCTTTCTTT
CDR3 protein: CASSLEGATEAFF

V gene: TRBV6-4
clone size: few
J gene: TRBJ2-3
D gene: TRBD2
CDR3 DNA: TGTGCCAGCGGGACTAGCGGGAGCGGCACAGATACGCAGTATTTT
CDR3 protein: CASGTSGSGTDTQYF

V gene: TRBV5-1
clone size: .
J gene: TRBJ1-1
D gene: .
CDR3 DNA: TGCGCCAGCGCCTTGGGGGAGGACACTGAAGCTTTCTTT
CDR3 protein: CASALGEDTEAFF

V gene: TRBV7-2
clone size: .
J gene: TRBJ2-2
D gene: .
CDR3 DNA: TGTGCCAGCAGCTTTTCACTAGCAACCGGGGAGCTGTTTTTT
CDR3 protein: CASSFSLATGELFF

V gene: TRBV11-1
clone size: .
J gene: TRBJ2-5
D gene: TRBD2
CDR3 DNA: TGTGCCAGCAGCTCTCAAACGGCTAGCGGGGAAGAGACCCAGTACTTC
CDR3 protein: CASSSQTASGEETQYF

V gene: TRBV28
clone size: once
J gene: TRBJ1-2
D gene: .
CDR3 DNA: TGTGCCAGCGCTCGGAGGGGAGGTGGCTACACCTTC
CDR3 protein: CASARRGGGYTF

V gene: TRBV5-4
clone size: .
J gene: TRBJ1-5
D gene: TRBD1
CDR3 DNA: TGTGCCAGCAGCTTAGGGACAGGGAGGAATCAGCCCCAGCATTTT
CDR3 protein: CASSLGTGRNQPQHF

V gene: TRBV7-2
clone size: .
J gene: TRBJ1-2
D gene: .
CDR3 DNA: TGTGCCAGCAGCTTAGCGTTGGGCCGGGGCTATGGCTACACCTTC
CDR3 protein: CASSLALGRGYGYTF

V gene: TRBV5-4
clone size: .
J gene: TRBJ2-3
D gene: TRBD1
CDR3 DNA: TGTGCCAGCAGCGTTGGGACAGGCACAGATACGCAGTATTTT
CDR3 protein: CASSVGTGTDTQYF

V gene: TRBV13
clone size: .
J gene: TRBJ1-1
D gene: .
CDR3 DNA: TGTGCCAGCAGCTTATGGGTCCGGGAGGGAATGAACACTGAAGCTTTCTTT
CDR3 protein: CASSLWVREGMNTEAFF

V gene: TRBV28
clone size: once
J gene: TRBJ2-1
D gene: .
CDR3 DNA: TGTGCCAGCAGTTTTAGTGGTACCGCACCATCCCGAGAGCAGTTCTTC
CDR3 protein: CASSFSGTAPSREQFF

V gene: TRBV19
clone size: .
J gene: TRBJ2-3
D gene: .
CDR3 DNA: TGTGCCAGTAAATCGAGGGCGAGCACAGATACGCAGTATTTT
CDR3 protein: CASKSRASTDTQYF

V gene: TRBV7-9
clone size: few
J gene: TRBJ1-3
D gene: .
CDR3 DNA: TGTGCCAGCAGCTTCAACAGCCTACTCTCTGGAAACACCATATATTTT
CDR3 protein: CASSFNSLLSGNTIYF

V gene: TRBV11-3
clone size: few
J gene: TRBJ2-3
D gene: .
CDR3 DNA: TGTGCCAGCAGCTTACGGGGGTATACGCAGTATTTT
CDR3 protein: CASSLRGYTQYF

V gene: TRBV7-6
clone size: .
J gene: TRBJ1-2
D gene: TRBD1
CDR3 DNA: TGTGCCAGCAGCTTAATAGGACAGGGGGCTACGTCCGGCTACACCTTC
CDR3 protein: CASSLIGQGATSGYTF

V gene: TRBV5-1
clone size: .
J gene: TRBJ2-5
D gene: .
CDR3 DNA: TGCGCCAGCAGCTTGACTAGAGTGCGGGAGACCCAGTACTTC
CDR3 protein: CASSLTRVRETQYF

V gene: TRBV7-8
clone size: once
J gene: TRBJ2-1
D gene: .
CDR3 DNA: TGTGCCAGCAGCTTAGGAGTCAGGGGCAATGAGCAGTTCTTC
CDR3 protein: CASSLGVRGNEQFF

V gene: TRBV19
clone size: .
J gene: TRBJ1-4
D gene: .
CDR3 DNA: TGTGCCAGTTCTCGACAACGGGGGTCTAATGAAAAACTGTTTTTT
CDR3 protein: CASSRQRGSNEKLFF

V gene: TRBV4-1
clone size: few
J gene: TRBJ2-3
D gene: TRBD2
CDR3 DNA: TGCGCCAGCAGCCAAGTAGGGCGGGAGTCGGGCCCAGATACGCAGTATTTT
CDR3 protein: CASSQVGRESGPDTQYF

V gene: TRBV7-3
clone size: .
J gene: TRBJ2-3
D gene: .
CDR3 DNA: TGTGCCAGCAGCTTTAGTGGAGACAGCCAAGATACGCAGTATTTT
CDR3 protein: CASSFSGDSQDTQYF

V gene: TRBV29-1
clone size: .
J gene: TRBJ2-2
D gene: TRBD2
CDR3 DNA: TGCAGCGTTTTGGATAGCGGGAGGGTGAACACCGGGGAGCTGTTTTTT
CDR3 protein: CSVLDSGRVNTGELFF

V gene: TRBV14
clone size: .
J gene: TRBJ1-1
D gene: .
CDR3 DNA: TGTGCCAGCAGCCAAGACTTAGGACAGCTTATGAACACTGAAGCTTTCTTT
CDR3 protein: CASSQDLGQLMNTEAFF

V gene: TRBV7-3
clone size: .
J gene: TRBJ2-7
D gene: .
CDR3 DNA: TGTGCCAGCAGCTTATCGGGTTCCTACGAGCAGTACTTC
CDR3 protein: CASSLSGSYEQYF

V gene: TRBV7-2
clone size: .
J gene: TRBJ2-4
D gene: .
CDR3 DNA: TGTGCCAGCAGCTTATACCATTTTGGGGGCACTGGAAACATTCAGTACTTC
CDR3 protein: CASSLYHFGGTGNIQYF

V gene: TRBV4-1
clone size: .
J gene: TRBJ1-4
D gene: TRBD1
CDR3 DNA: TGCGCCAGCAGCCAAGACGGACAGGGAGGTGAAAAACTGTTTTTT
CDR3 protein: CASSQDGQGGEKLFF

V gene: TRBV18
clone size: .
J gene: TRBJ2-5
D gene: .
CDR3 DNA: TGTGCCAGCTCACTCGAAGAGACCCAGTACTTC
CDR3 protein: CASSLEETQYF

V gene: TRBV6-5
clone size: .
J gene: TRBJ1-2
D gene: .
CDR3 DNA: TGTGCCAGCAGTTACTCGTCTCTTGCGGGGGAAGGCTACACCTTC
CDR3 protein: CASSYSSLAGEGYTF

V gene: TRBV7-2
clone size: .
J gene: TRBJ2-7
D gene: TRBD1
CDR3 DNA: TGTGCCAGCAGCAAGGCCGGGACAGGGTCGGCAGTCCCCTCCTACGAGCAGTACTTC
CDR3 protein: CASSKAGTGSAVPSYEQYF

V gene: TRBV4-3
clone size: .
J gene: TRBJ2-7
D gene: TRBD2
CDR3 DNA: TGCGCCAGCAGCTATCAGCGGGACTCCTCCTACGAGCAGTACTTC
CDR3 protein: CASSYQRDSSYEQYF

V gene: TRBV13
clone size: .
J gene: TRBJ2-5
D gene: TRBD2
CDR3 DNA: TGTGCCAGCAGCCTCCGGGCTACGCTAGCGGGGAAGGGAGAGACCCAGTACTTC
CDR3 protein: CASSLRATLAGKGETQYF

V gene: TRBV4-2
clone size: .
J gene: TRBJ2-1
D gene: TRBD2
CDR3 DNA: TGTGCCAGCAGCCAAGATCTAGCGGGAGGGCCAAATGAGCAGTTCTTC
CDR3 protein: CASSQDLAGGPNEQFF

V gene: TRBV19
clone size: .
J gene: TRBJ2-1
D gene: TRBD2
CDR3 DNA: TGTGCCAGTAGTAAGGGACTAGATGAGCAGTTCTTC
CDR3 protein: CASSKGLDEQFF

V gene: TRBV19
clone size: .
J gene: TRBJ1-2
D gene: .
CDR3 DNA: TGTGCCAGTCGGAACGGCTCGCCCCGGGGCTATGGCTACACCTTC
CDR3 protein: CASRNGSPRGYGYTF

V gene: TRBV29-1
clone size: .
J gene: TRBJ2-1
D gene: TRBD2
CDR3 DNA: TGCAGCGTTGTGGGACTAGCGGTCTCTTCCTACAATGAGCAGTTCTTC
CDR3 protein: CSVVGLAVSSYNEQFF

V gene: TRBV9
clone size: .
J gene: TRBJ2-3
D gene: TRBD2
CDR3 DNA: TGTGCCAGCAGCCGAGCGGGAAGTATAGATACGCAGTATTTT
CDR3 protein: CASSRAGSIDTQYF

V gene: TRBV25-1
clone size: .
J gene: TRBJ2-1
D gene: .
CDR3 DNA: TGTGCCAGCAGCGAAGTAGAGTCAAAGTCCTACAATGAGCAGTTCTTC
CDR3 protein: CASSEVESKSYNEQFF

V gene: TRBV28
clone size: .
J gene: TRBJ1-3
D gene: .
CDR3 DNA: TGTGCCAGCAGTCCGAATGCCTACGAGGGAAACACCATATATTTT
CDR3 protein: CASSPNAYEGNTIYF